The 25 T cell receptor beta chains below were found in one sample sequenced in a study of blood T cell repertoires in COVID-19 (dated by TCRdb to 2020 to 2022). Libraries were prepared through the immunoSEQ multiplex PCR assay. TCRdb stores this immuneACCESS table with in-frame sequences only. Part of the clones is absent; in the studies checked, under half of the shortfall reflects unresolved V genes, and no reason is known for the rest. This sample is represented by about half a million clones; approximately 86% of them were singletons. Of the sample, around 8% falls within the top ten clones. Sequencing input: PBMCs or T cells enriched from blood (not recorded which). These TCRs come from an older woman who had recovered from COVID-19.

The chain is built from TRBV5-1 and TRBJ1-5; no firm D call. There are 14 residues in the CDR3. Germline assignment: CDR1 SGHRS and CDR2 YFSETQ. V dropped 0 bases and J dropped 5 bases, with 9 bases sitting between them. The CDR3 DNA reads TGCGCCAGCAGCTTGGGAGGGATCCATCAGCCCCAGCATTTT. This codes for CASSLGGIHQPQHF.

The gene calls are TRBV5-1 and TRBJ2-1, with a possible D match to TRBD1 (6 bases). V shed 4 bases and J shed 5 bases, with 10 bases lying between them. Germline-derived CDR1 and CDR2 are SGHRS and YFSETQ. The CDR3 extends over 13 amino acids. The CDR3 sequence is CASSDGQNNEQFF. CDR3 nucleotides: TGCGCCAGCAGCGATGGACAGAACAATGAGCAGTTCTTC.

The V and J genes are TRBV2 and TRBJ1-5; 9 bases map to TRBD1. J lost 6 bases, V lost 3 bases, and 6 bases had no gene match. This CDR3 comprises 15 residues. Per germline, CDR1 SNHLY and CDR2 FYNNEI. As DNA, the CDR3 is TGTGCCAGCAGTGAGGGGACAGGGCGAGGTCAGCCCCAGCATTTT. Protein: CASSEGTGRGQPQHF. The full variable domain, rest sourced from reference TRBV2 and TRBJ1-5, is EPEVTQTPSHQVTQMGQEVILRCVPISNHLYFYWYRQILGQKVEFLVSFYNNEISEKSEIFDDQFSVERPDGSNFTLKIRSTKLEDSAMYFCASSEGTGRGQPQHFGDGTRLSIL.

This chain joins TRBV6-5 and TRBJ2-1, with TRBD2 as a possible D gene (6 bases). The CDR3 sequence is 16 residues long. Trimming took 2 bases from V and 6 from J, leaving 17 bases between them. Germline-derived CDR1 and CDR2 are MNHEY and SVGAGI. The CDR3 sequence: CASSYGDLGGGNEQFF. CDR3 in DNA: TGTGCCAGCAGTTACGGGGACCTCGGGGGTGGCAATGAGCAGTTCTTC.

This sequence joins TRBV3-1 (or the pseudogene TRBV3-2) and TRBJ1-3; no firm D call. This CDR3 has 13 residues. The V end was cut by 6 bases, the J end by 4 bases, with 10 bases between. The V gene's germline CDR1 is LGHDT and CDR2 YNNKEL (reference sequence). For the CDR3, the DNA is TGTGCCAGCAGTGTAGGAGCAGGAAACACCATATATTTT. The encoded protein is CASSVGAGNTIYF.

This clone was counted ten times or more. The genes are TRBV6-6 and TRBJ2-5, with a tentative D call TRBD1 (6 bases). V was trimmed by 6 bases and J by 4 bases, leaving 18 bases between them. The CDR3 sequence is 15 residues long. CDR1 and CDR2 (germline): MNHNY, SVGAGI (reference sequence). CDR3 sequence (DNA): TGTGCCAGCAGCCCTGGCCAGGGGTGGGGAGAGACCCAGTACTTC. Its protein is CASSPGQGWGETQYF.

This chain joins TRBV27 and TRBJ2-2; 7 nucleotides align to TRBD1. Looked up from germline, CDR1 is MNHEY and CDR2 is SMNVEV (reference sequence). V lost 5 bases to trimming and J lost 3 bases; unmatched junction nucleotides: 12. CDR3 length: 17 amino acids. CDR3 in DNA: TGTGCCAGCAGTCAACCCGACAGGGCAGCGGACACCGGGGAGCTGTTTTTT. It specifies CASSQPDRAADTGELFF.

The V and J genes are TRBV7-2 and TRBJ1-3; 8 nucleotides line up with TRBD1. This CDR3 contains 17 residues. The trim removed 5 bases at V and 4 bases at J, leaving 13 bases unmatched. Per germline, CDR1 SGHTA and CDR2 FQGNSA. The CDR3 sequence: CASSPRPGQGSGNTIYF. CDR3 nucleotide sequence: TGTGCCAGCAGCCCACGCCCCGGACAGGGCTCCGGAAACACCATATATTTT.

The V gene is TRBV19, the J gene TRBJ1-1; D not certain. Trimming pared 9 bases from V and 0 bases from J, leaving 14 bases between. This CDR3 comprises 14 residues. Per the germline V gene, CDR1 is LNHDA and CDR2 is SQIVND (reference sequence). The DNA of the CDR3 is TGTGCCAGCGCAGAACGGGTGATGAACACTGAAGCTTTCTTT. Its protein is CASAERVMNTEAFF.

The chain recombines TRBV10-3 with TRBJ1-1, with a weak D call TRBD1 (6 bases). The CDR3 is 14 amino acids. The V end was cut by 7 bases, the J end by 6 bases, with 18 bases between. Looked up from germline, CDR1 is ENHRY and CDR2 is SYGVKD. The CDR3 nucleotides read TGTGCCATCACCAACAGGGAGTCGAAGGCTGAAGCTTTCTTT. Its translation is CAITNRESKAEAFF.

This clone has only a few counts. This rearrangement joins TRBV6-5 to TRBJ1-1, with 10 bases fitting TRBD1. V gave up 7 bases and J gave up 3 bases; unmatched junction bases: 5. In germline, CDR1 is MNHEY, CDR2 SVGAGI. The CDR3 is 14 residues long. The CDR3 nucleotides read TGTGCCAGCACTAAGGACAGGGGGGACACTGAAGCTTTCTTT. This translates into CASTKDRGDTEAFF.

This clone was detected ten times or more. The chain joins TRBV28 to TRBJ2-3, with TRBD2 matching over 8 bases. Germline V lookup: CDR1 MDHEN, CDR2 SYDVKM. The CDR3 is 15 residues long. The V segment lost 8 bases and the J segment 0 bases; nucleotides outside the gene matches: 7. The CDR3 region has the DNA TGTGCCAGCGGCCGGGGGGGTTTAAGCACAGATACGCAGTATTTT. It specifies CASGRGGLSTDTQYF.

The rearrangement links TRBV18 to TRBJ2-2; 9 bases fit TRBD2. The CDR3 sequence is 16 residues long. V gave up 3 bases and J gave up 7 bases; unmatched junction bases: 9. The germline CDR1 and CDR2 sequences are KGHSH and LQKENI. The CDR3: CASSPPSGGPVGELFF. The CDR3 DNA sequence: TGTGCCAGCTCACCGCCGAGCGGGGGGCCCGTCGGGGAGCTGTTTTTT.

This clone was seen only a few times. This rearrangement joins TRBV24-1 to TRBJ1-6; 9 bases fit TRBD1. Germline V gene sequence: CDR1 KGHDR, CDR2 SFDVKD. V gave up 8 bases and J gave up 10 bases; unmatched junction bases: 11. CDR3 length: 15 amino acids. CDR3 bases: TGTGCCACCACCCTACCGGGACAGGGAGAGTCACCCCTCCACTTT. Amino acids: CATTLPGQGESPLHF.

The V call is TRBV7-9, the J call TRBJ1-1, with D uncertain. The CDR3 has 13 residues. CDR1 is SEHNR, CDR2 FQNEAQ, per germline (reference sequence). The germline V and J ends were trimmed by 1 base and 7 bases, with 10 bases remaining between them. The CDR3 DNA reads as TGTGCCAGCAGCTTAGGTGGCACAAATGAAGCTTTCTTT. Its translation: CASSLGGTNEAFF.

The gene calls are TRBV29-1 and TRBJ2-2; tentative D call: TRBD1 (6 bases). V lost 7 bases and J lost 6, with 15 bases in between. CDR1 and CDR2 from the germline V gene are SQVTM and ANQGSEA. The CDR3 extends over 13 amino acids. The CDR3 DNA follows: TGCAGCGGGGGGCCAGGGAAGGCCGGGGAGCTGTTTTTT. Protein: CSGGPGKAGELFF.

The chain employs TRBV11-2 and TRBJ2-7; D is possibly TRBD2 (5 bases). CDR1 and CDR2 (germline): SGHAT, FQNNGV. The CDR3 consists of 15 residues. Between the trimmed V and J ends, which lost 1 base and 3 bases, there was a span of 13 bases. As DNA, the CDR3 is TGTGCCAGCAGCTTAGGGGCAGGACTGAACTACGAGCAGTACTTC. Translated: CASSLGAGLNYEQYF. The whole variable domain, filled in from reference TRBV11-2 and TRBJ2-7, reads EAGVAQSPRYKIIEKRQSVAFWCNPISGHATLYWYQQILGQGPKLLIQFQNNGVVDDSQLPKDRFSAERLKGVDSTLKIQPAKLEDSAVYLCASSLGAGLNYEQYFGPGTRLTVT.

V usage is TRBV24-1 and J usage is TRBJ2-5, with D tentatively TRBD2 (6 bases). Trimming removed 4 bases at V and 4 bases at J, with 15 bases between. The CDR3 consists of 15 residues. The germline gives CDR1 KGHDR, CDR2 SFDVKD. The CDR3 region is CATSDNVMGGETQYF. CDR3 nucleotide sequence: TGTGCCACCAGTGACAATGTTATGGGGGGAGAGACCCAGTACTTC.

This chain joins TRBV18 and TRBJ2-7, with D possibly being TRBD1 (6 bases). The CDR3 extends over 13 amino acids. Trimming stripped 1 base from V and 4 bases from J, with 8 bases between. Germline loops: CDR1 KGHSH, CDR2 LQKENI. The CDR3 protein is CASSPQGEYEQYV. The CDR3 bases are TGTGCCAGCTCACCACAGGGGGAGTACGAGCAGTACGTC.

The chain uses TRBV7-2 and TRBJ2-5; TRBD2 matches 13 bases. The germline V gene encodes CDR1 SGHTA and CDR2 FQGNSA. V lost 5 bases, J lost 4 bases, and 10 bases stayed unmatched. The CDR3 sequence is 17 residues long. The CDR3: CASSPSLLAGGLETQYF. CDR3 DNA: TGTGCCAGCAGCCCGAGTTTACTAGCGGGGGGGCTAGAGACCCAGTACTTC.

This clone was picked up one time. The chain uses TRBV13 and TRBJ1-2; 9 positions agree with TRBD1. The junction had 8 bases not matched to a gene; V was cut back by 4 bases and J by 5 bases. There are 15 residues in the CDR3. Germline V gene sequence: CDR1 PRHDT, CDR2 FYEKMQ (reference sequence). This CDR3 reads CASSYRDRVRYGYTF. The CDR3 DNA sequence: TGTGCCAGCAGCTACCGGGACAGGGTTAGGTATGGCTACACCTTC.

The CDR3: CASSRAHRDNYGYTF. CDR3 in DNA: TGTGCCAGCAGCCGCGCCCACAGGGACAACTATGGCTACACCTTC. The chain links TRBV6-5 to TRBJ1-2; weak D call: TRBD1 (6 bases). V was pared by 6 bases and J by 2 bases, with 16 bases between. In germline, CDR1 is MNHEY, CDR2 SVGAGI. The CDR3 covers 15 residues.

This rearrangement joins TRBV5-4 to TRBJ1-1; 7 nucleotides match TRBD1. The length of the CDR3 is 14 residues. V dropped 3 bases and J dropped 12; count of bases not matched to a gene: 14. Germline CDR1 is SGHNT and CDR2 is YYREEE (reference sequence). The CDR3 loop reads CASSSTDLDRTTFF. The CDR3 DNA sequence: TGTGCCAGCAGCTCAACCGACCTGGACAGGACAACTTTCTTT.

The rearrangement joins TRBV5-4 to TRBJ1-2; 7 nucleotides align to TRBD1. CDR3 length: 16 residues. CDR1 SGHNT and CDR2 YYREEE come from the germline V gene (reference sequence). With V trimmed by 4 bases and J by 8 bases, 17 bases remained unmatched. The CDR3: CASSLYRGPLFGGYTF. In nucleotides, the CDR3 is TGTGCCAGCAGCCTTTACAGGGGCCCCCTCTTTGGAGGCTACACCTTC. Together with reference TRBV5-4 and TRBJ1-2, the CDR3 gives the full variable domain: ETGVTQSPTHLIKTRGQQVTLRCSSQSGHNTVSWYQQALGQGPQFIFQYYREEENGRGNFPPRFSGLQFPNYSSELNVNALELDDSALYLCASSLYRGPLFGGYTFGSGTRLTVV.

This chain links TRBV24-1 with TRBJ1-2; TRBD1 aligns across 9 bases. The junction had 4 bases not matched to a gene; V was cut back by 10 bases and J by 2 bases. Germline CDR1 and CDR2: KGHDR and SFDVKD. This CDR3 region has 13 residues. As DNA, the CDR3 is TGTGCCACGGAGGGGACAGGGAACTATGGCTACACCTTC. Its translation is CATEGTGNYGYTF.